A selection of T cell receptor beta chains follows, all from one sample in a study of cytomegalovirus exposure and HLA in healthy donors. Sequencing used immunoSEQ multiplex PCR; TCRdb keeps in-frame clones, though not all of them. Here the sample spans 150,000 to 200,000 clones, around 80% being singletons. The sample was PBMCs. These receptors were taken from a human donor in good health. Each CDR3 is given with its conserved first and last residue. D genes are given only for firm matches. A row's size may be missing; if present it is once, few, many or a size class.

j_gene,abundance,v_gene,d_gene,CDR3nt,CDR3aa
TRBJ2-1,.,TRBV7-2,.,TGTGCCAGCAGCCCTCAGGGATGGTACAATGAGCAGTTCTTC,CASSPQGWYNEQFF
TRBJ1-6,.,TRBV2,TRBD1,TGTGCCAGCAGCAGAGGGACAGGGCTCTATTCACCCCTCCACTTT,CASSRGTGLYSPLHF
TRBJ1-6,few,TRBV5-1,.,TGCGCCAGCAGCTTGGTTCCGGGGGGCGCGCCGAATTCACCCCTCCACTTT,CASSLVPGGAPNSPLHF
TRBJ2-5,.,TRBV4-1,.,TGCGCCAGCAGCTTCGACGAGGAAGAGACCCAGTACTTC,CASSFDEEETQYF
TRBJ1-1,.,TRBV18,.,TGTGCCAGCTCACCACAGCAAAAGAACACTGAAGCTTTCTTT,CASSPQQKNTEAFF
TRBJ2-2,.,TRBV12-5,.,TGTGCTAGTGGTTTGGTGTTGTTAAACACCGGGGAGCTGTTTTTT,CASGLVLLNTGELFF
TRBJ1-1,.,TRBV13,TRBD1,TGTGCCAGCAGCTTGGGACAGCGAATGAACACTGAAGCTTTCTTT,CASSLGQRMNTEAFF
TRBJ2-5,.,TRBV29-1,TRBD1,TGCAGCGGGTGGGGACAGCAAGAGACCCAGTACTTC,CSGWGQQETQYF
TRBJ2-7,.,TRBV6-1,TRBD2,TGTGCCAGCAAGTCAAGCGGGGGGCCGTCCTACGAGCAGTACTTC,CASKSSGGPSYEQYF
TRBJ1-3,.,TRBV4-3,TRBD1,TGCGCCAGCAGCCAAGGGACAGGGATCTCTGGAAACACCATATATTTT,CASSQGTGISGNTIYF
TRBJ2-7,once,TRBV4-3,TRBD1,TGCGCCAGCAGCCATCGCCGGGACAGAGCCTACGAGCAGTACTTC,CASSHRRDRAYEQYF
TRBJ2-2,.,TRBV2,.,TGTGCCAGCAATCTGAACACCGGGGAGCTGTTTTTT,CASNLNTGELFF
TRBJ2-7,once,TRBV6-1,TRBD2,TGTGCCAGCAGGATGGGCAGCGGGGAAACCTACGAGCAGTACTTC,CASRMGSGETYEQYF
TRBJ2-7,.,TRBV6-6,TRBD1,TGTGCCAGCCGCTTGGGACAGGGCTCTCACGAGCAGTACTTC,CASRLGQGSHEQYF
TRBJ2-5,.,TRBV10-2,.,TGCGCCAGCAGTGAGACCAGGGAGACCCAGTACTTC,CASSETRETQYF
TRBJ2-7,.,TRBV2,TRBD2,TGTGCCAGCGGTACGGGGGGTCCCTACGAGCAGTACTTC,CASGTGGPYEQYF
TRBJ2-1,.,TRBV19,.,TGTGCCAGTACGAGAGGTAATGAGCAGTTCTTC,CASTRGNEQFF
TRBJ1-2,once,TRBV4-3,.,TGCGCCAGCAGCCAAGATGGGGGCTGGGGGGGGAGCTACACCTTC,CASSQDGGWGGSYTF
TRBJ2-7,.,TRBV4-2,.,TGTGCCAGCAGCCAAGAACGCCAGCCCAGGAAGCAGTACTTC,CASSQERQPRKQYF
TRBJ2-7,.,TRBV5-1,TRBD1,TGCGCCAGCAGCCGAATGACGGGGACAGGGAGCTACGAGCAGTACTTC,CASSRMTGTGSYEQYF
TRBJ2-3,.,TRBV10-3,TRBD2,TGTGCCATCAGTCAAGCGGGAAGCACAGATACGCCGTATTTT,CAISQAGSTDTPYF
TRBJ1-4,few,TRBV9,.,TGTGCCAGCAGCGTAGGGGCCCGGTTCGGTGAAAAACTGTTTTTT,CASSVGARFGEKLFF
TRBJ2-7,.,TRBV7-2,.,TGTGCCAGCAGCTTAAGTAGGGGCCCTGTGGACGAGCAGTACTTC,CASSLSRGPVDEQYF
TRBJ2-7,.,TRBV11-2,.,TGTGCCAGCAGCTCCTACAGCTACGAGCAGTACTTC,CASSSYSYEQYF
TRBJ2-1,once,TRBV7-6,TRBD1,TGTGCCAGCAGTCTACAGGGGGCGTTAAATGAGCAGTTCTTC,CASSLQGALNEQFF
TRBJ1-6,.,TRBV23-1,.,TGCGCCAGCAGTCAATCACCACTGAGCTCCTATAATTCACCCCTCCACTTT,CASSQSPLSSYNSPLHF